This is a list of T cell receptor beta chains from one sample in a study of blood T cell repertoires in COVID-19. Produced via immunoSEQ multiplex PCR; TCRdb's table is partial and in-frame only. This sample has about 480,000 clones; 85% to 90% occur once, and the top ten carry 1.5% to 2%. The sequencing input was PBMCs or T cells enriched from blood (not recorded which). The receptors originated from a woman between 40 and 55 years old who had recovered from COVID-19. CDR3s leave out the opening cysteine and the closing phenylalanine or tryptophan. Each record gives: J gene, V gene, clone size, CDR3 protein. Size tells how often a clone was seen (once, few, many) or the class of an expanded clone, and some rows leave it out.

J: TRBJ1-4
V: TRBV3-1/TRBV3-2
size: once
CDR3: ASSLTGGKLF

J: TRBJ2-1
V: TRBV27
size: .
CDR3: ASSFGLAGGPPIYNEQF

J: TRBJ2-5
V: TRBV9
size: .
CDR3: ASSQVELAGVETQY

J: TRBJ2-7
V: TRBV11-3
size: .
CDR3: ASSFRTSSSYEQY

J: TRBJ2-4
V: TRBV28
size: .
CDR3: ASSGEAKNIQY

J: TRBJ2-3
V: TRBV7-9
size: .
CDR3: ASSTLSATRLTQY

J: TRBJ1-4
V: TRBV7-2
size: .
CDR3: ASSFRGLYEKLF

J: TRBJ1-2
V: TRBV5-6
size: .
CDR3: ASSLRERAGYT

J: TRBJ2-2
V: TRBV29-1
size: .
CDR3: SVGASGNTGELF

J: TRBJ1-2
V: TRBV6-5
size: .
CDR3: ASGDSPYGYT

J: TRBJ1-2
V: TRBV4-1
size: .
CDR3: ASSQRQANYGYT

J: TRBJ1-4
V: TRBV4-3
size: .
CDR3: ASSQITGVVEKLF

J: TRBJ1-5
V: TRBV27
size: .
CDR3: ASSRRDRGFSGPQH

J: TRBJ1-1
V: TRBV30
size: .
CDR3: AWSEAGAAF